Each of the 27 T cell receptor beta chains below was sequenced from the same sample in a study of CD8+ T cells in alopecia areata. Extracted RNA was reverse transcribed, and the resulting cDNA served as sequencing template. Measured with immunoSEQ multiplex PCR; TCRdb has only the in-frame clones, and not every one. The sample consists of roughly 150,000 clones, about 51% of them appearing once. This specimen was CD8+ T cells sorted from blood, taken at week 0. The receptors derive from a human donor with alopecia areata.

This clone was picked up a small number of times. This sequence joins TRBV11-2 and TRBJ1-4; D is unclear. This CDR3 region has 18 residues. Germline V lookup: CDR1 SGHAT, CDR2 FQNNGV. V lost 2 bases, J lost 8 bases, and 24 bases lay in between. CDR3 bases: TGTGCCAGCAGCTTAAGTTCCCCCGGGGAAGAGAACTTCGAAAAACTGTTTTTT. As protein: CASSLSSPGEENFEKLFF. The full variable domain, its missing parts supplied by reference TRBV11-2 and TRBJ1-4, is EAGVAQSPRYKIIEKRQSVAFWCNPISGHATLYWYQQILGQGPKLLIQFQNNGVVDDSQLPKDRFSAERLKGVDSTLKIQPAKLEDSAVYLCASSLSSPGEENFEKLFFGSGTQLSVL.

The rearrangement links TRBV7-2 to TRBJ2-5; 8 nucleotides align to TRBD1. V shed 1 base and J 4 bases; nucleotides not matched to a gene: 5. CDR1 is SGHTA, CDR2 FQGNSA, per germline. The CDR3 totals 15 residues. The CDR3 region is CASSLGTGLGETQYF. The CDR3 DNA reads TGTGCCAGCAGCTTAGGGACAGGGCTAGGAGAGACCCAGTACTTC.

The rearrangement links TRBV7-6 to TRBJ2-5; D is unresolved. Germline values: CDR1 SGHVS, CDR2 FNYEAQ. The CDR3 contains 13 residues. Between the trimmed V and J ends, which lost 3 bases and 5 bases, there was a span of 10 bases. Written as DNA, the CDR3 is TGTGCCAGCAGCTTTTCTGACACGGAGACCCAGTACTTC. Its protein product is CASSFSDTETQYF.

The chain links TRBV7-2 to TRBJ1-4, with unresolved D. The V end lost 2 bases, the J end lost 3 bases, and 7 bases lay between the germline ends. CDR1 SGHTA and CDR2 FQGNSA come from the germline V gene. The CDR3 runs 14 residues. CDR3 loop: CASSLRRSNEKLFF. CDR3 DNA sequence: TGTGCCAGCAGCTTAAGGCGGTCTAATGAAAAACTGTTTTTT.

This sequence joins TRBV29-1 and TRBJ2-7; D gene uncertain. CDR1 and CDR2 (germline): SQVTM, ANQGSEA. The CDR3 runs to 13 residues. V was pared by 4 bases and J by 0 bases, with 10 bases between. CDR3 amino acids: CSVGTADSYEQYF. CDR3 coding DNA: TGCAGCGTTGGGACGGCCGACTCCTACGAGCAGTACTTC.

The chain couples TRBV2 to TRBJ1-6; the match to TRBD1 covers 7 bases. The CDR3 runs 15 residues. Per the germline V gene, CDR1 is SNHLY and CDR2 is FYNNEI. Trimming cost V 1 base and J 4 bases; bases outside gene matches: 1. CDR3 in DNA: TGTGCCAGCAGTGAAGGGACAGGTTATAATTCACCCCTCCACTTT. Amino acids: CASSEGTGYNSPLHF.

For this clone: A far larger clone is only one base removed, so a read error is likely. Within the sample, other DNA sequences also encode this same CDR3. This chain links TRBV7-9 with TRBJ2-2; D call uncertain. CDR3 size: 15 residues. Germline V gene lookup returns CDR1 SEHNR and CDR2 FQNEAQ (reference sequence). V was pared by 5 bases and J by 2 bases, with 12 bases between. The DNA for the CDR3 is TGTGCCAGCAGCCAAGATCGGCAAAACACCGGGGAGCTGTTTTTT. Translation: CASSQDRQNTGELFF.

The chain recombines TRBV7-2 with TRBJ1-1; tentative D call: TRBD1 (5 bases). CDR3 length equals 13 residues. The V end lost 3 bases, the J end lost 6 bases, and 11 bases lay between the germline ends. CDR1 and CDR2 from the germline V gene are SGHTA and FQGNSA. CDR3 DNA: TGTGCCAGCAGCTTGATGAGGGGAGCTGAAGCTTTCTTT. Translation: CASSLMRGAEAFF.

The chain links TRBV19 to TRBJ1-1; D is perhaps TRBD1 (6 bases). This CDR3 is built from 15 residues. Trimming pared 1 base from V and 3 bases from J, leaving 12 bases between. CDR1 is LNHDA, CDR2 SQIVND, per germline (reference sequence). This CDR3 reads CASSIGTGLDTEAFF. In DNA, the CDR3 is TGTGCCAGTAGTATAGGTACAGGGCTGGACACTGAAGCTTTCTTT.

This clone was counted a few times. The CDR3 spells CAWSPKGQGYQPQHF. Written as DNA, the CDR3 is TGTGCCTGGAGTCCAAAGGGACAGGGATACCAGCCCCAGCATTTT. The V and J genes are TRBV30 and TRBJ1-5; TRBD1 aligns across 9 bases. The ends lost 2 bases at V and 7 bases at J; junction bases unmatched: 9. The CDR3 loop spans 15 amino acids. Germline loops: CDR1 GTSNPN, CDR2 SVGIG (reference sequence).

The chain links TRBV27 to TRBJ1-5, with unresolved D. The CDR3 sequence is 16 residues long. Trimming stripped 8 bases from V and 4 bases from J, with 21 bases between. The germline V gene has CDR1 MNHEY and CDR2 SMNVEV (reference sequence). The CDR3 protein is CASRATAGSANQPQHF. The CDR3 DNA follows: TGTGCCAGCCGGGCGACGGCGGGCAGCGCTAATCAGCCCCAGCATTTT.

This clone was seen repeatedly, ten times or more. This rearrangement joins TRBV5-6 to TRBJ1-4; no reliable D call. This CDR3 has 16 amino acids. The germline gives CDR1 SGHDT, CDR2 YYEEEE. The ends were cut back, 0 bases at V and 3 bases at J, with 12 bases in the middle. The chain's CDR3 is CASSLGRKLANEKLFF. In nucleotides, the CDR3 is TGTGCCAGCAGCTTGGGCCGGAAGTTAGCTAATGAAAAACTGTTTTTT.

The CDR3 is CASSLRASGNTGELFF. CDR3 nucleotide sequence: TGTGCCAGCAGCCTAAGGGCTAGCGGAAACACCGGGGAGCTGTTTTTT. The gene calls are TRBV7-3 and TRBJ2-2; 7 bases are shared with TRBD2. Germline CDR1 and CDR2: SGHTA and FQGTGA. This CDR3 has 16 residues. Trimming removed 5 bases from V and 2 bases from J; junction bases left unmatched: 8.

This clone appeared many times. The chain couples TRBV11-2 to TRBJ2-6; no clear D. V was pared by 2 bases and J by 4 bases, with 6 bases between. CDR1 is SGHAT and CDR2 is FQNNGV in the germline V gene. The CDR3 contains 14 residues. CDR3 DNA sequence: TGTGCCAGCAGCTTAAGTACCGGGGCCAACGTCCTGACTTTC. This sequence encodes CASSLSTGANVLTF.

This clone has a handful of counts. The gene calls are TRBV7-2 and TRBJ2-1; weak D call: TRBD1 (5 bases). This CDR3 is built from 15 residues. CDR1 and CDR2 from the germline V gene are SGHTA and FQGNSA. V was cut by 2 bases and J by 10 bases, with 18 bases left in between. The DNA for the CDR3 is TGTGCCAGCAGCTTACGGTTCAGGGCTTTCGACGAGCAGTTCTTC. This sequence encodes CASSLRFRAFDEQFF.

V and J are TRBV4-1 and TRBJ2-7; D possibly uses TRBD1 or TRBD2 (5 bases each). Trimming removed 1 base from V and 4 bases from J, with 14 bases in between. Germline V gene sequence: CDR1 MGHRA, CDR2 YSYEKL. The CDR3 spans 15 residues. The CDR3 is CASSQVSGTLYEQYF. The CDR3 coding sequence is TGCGCCAGCAGCCAAGTGTCTGGGACCCTTTACGAGCAGTACTTC.

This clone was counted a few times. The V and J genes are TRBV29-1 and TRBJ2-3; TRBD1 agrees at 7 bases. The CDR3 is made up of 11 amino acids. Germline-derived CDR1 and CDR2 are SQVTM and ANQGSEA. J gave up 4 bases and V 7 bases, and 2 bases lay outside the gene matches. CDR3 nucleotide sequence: TGCAGCGGGACAGGCCCAGATACGCAGTATTTT. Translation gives CSGTGPDTQYF.

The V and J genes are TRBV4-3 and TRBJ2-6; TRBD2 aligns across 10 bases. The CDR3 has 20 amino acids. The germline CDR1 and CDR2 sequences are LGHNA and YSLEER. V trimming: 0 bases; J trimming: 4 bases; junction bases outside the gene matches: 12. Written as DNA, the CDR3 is TGCGCCAGCAGCCAAGATACGATGGGACTAGCGAGTTCCGGGGCCAACGTCCTGACTTTC. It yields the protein CASSQDTMGLASSGANVLTF.

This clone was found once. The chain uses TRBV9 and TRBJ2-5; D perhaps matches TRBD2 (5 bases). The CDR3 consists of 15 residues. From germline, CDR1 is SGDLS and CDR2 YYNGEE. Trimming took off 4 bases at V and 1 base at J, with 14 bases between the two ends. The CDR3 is CASSPEGSRQETQYF. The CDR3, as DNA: TGTGCCAGCAGCCCCGAGGGCAGCCGCCAAGAGACCCAGTACTTC. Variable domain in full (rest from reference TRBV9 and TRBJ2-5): DSGVTQTPKHLITATGQRVTLRCSPRSGDLSVYWYQQSLDQGLQFLIQYYNGEERAKGNILERFSAQQFPDLHSELNLSSLELGDSALYFCASSPEGSRQETQYFGPGTRLLVL.

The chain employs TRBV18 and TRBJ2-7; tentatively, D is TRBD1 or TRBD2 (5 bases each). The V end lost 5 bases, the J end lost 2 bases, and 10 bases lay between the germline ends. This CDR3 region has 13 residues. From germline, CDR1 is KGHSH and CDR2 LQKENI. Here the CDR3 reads CASSTGTAYEQYF. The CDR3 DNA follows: TGTGCCAGCTCAACTGGGACGGCCTACGAGCAGTACTTC.

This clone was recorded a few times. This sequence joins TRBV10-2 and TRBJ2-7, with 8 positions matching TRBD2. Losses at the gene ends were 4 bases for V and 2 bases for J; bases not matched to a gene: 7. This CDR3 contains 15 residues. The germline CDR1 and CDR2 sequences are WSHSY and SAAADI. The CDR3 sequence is CASSASGGATYEQYF. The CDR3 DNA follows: TGCGCCAGCAGTGCGAGCGGGGGCGCTACCTACGAGCAGTACTTC.

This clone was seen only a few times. The CDR3 sequence: CASSILDRQPQHF. Written as DNA, the CDR3 is TGTGCCAGTAGTATTCTAGACAGGCAGCCCCAGCATTTT. The V call is TRBV19, the J call TRBJ1-5; possibly TRBD1 for D (6 bases). V was clipped by 3 bases and J by 7 bases, with 10 bases between them. The CDR3 is 13 residues long. The germline V gene encodes CDR1 LNHDA and CDR2 SQIVND (reference sequence).

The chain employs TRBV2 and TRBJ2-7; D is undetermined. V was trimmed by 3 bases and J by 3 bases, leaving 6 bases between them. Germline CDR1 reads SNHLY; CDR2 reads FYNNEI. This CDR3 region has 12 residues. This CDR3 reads CASSEWGYEQYF. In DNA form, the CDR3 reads TGTGCCAGCAGTGAGTGGGGCTACGAGCAGTACTTC.

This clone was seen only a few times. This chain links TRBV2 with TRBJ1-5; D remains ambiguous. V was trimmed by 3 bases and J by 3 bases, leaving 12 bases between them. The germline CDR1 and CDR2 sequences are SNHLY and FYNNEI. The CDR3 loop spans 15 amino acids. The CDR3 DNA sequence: TGTGCCAGCAGTGATTTCCAACTTCCCAATCAGCCCCAGCATTTT. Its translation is CASSDFQLPNQPQHF.

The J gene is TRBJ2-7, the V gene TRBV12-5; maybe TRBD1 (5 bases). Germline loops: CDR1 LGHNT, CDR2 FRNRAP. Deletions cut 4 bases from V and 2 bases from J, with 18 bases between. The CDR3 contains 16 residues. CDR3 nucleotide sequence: TGTGCTAGTGGTTCTCTATATGACAGTTCCCCCTACGAGCAGTACTTC. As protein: CASGSLYDSSPYEQYF.

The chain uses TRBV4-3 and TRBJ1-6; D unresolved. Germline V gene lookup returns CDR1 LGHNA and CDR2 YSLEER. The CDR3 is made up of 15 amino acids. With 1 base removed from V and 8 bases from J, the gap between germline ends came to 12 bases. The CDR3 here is CASSQVGRVDSPLHF. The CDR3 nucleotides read TGCGCCAGCAGCCAAGTGGGTAGAGTAGATTCACCCCTCCACTTT.

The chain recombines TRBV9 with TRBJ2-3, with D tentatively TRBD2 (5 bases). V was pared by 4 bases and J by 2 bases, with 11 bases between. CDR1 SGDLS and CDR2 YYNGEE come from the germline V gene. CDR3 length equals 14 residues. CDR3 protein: CASSPSGPTDTQYF. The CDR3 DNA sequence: TGTGCCAGCAGCCCCAGCGGACCCACAGATACGCAGTATTTT.